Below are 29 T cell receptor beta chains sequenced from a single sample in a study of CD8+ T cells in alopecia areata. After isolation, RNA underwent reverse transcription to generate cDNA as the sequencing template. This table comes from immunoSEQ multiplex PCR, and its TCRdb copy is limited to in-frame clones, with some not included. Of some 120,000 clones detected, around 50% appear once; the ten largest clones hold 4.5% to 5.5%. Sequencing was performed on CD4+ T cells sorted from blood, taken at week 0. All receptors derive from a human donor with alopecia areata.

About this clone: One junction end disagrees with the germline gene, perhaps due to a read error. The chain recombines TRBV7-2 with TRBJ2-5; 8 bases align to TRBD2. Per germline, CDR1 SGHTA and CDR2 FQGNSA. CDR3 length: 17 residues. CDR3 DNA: TGTGCCAGCAGCTTAGGTCTGCGGGGGGCCCCTTTTGAGACCCAGCACTTC. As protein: CASSLGLRGAPFETQHF. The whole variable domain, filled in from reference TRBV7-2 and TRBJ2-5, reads GAGVSQSPSNKVTEKGKDVELRCDPISGHTALYWYRQSLGQGLEFLIYFQGNSAPDKSGLPSDRFSAERTGGSVSTLTIQRTQQEDSAVYLCASSLGLRGAPFETQHFGPGTRLLVL.

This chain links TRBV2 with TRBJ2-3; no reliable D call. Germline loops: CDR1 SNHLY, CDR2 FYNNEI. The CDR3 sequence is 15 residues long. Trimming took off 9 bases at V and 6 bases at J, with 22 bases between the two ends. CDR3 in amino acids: CARTKKKAVVDTQYF. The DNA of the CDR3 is TGTGCCAGGACCAAAAAGAAGGCTGTCGTGGATACGCAGTATTTT. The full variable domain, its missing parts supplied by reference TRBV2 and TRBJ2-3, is EPEVTQTPSHQVTQMGQEVILRCVPISNHLYFYWYRQILGQKVEFLVSFYNNEISEKSEIFDDQFSVERPDGSNFTLKIRSTKLEDSAMYFCARTKKKAVVDTQYFGPGTRLTVL.

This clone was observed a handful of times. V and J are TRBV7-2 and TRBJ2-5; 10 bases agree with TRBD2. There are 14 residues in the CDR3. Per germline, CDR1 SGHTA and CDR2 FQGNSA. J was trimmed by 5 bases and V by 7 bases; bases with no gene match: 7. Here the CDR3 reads CASTQRGGLETQYF. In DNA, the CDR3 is TGTGCCAGCACCCAGCGGGGGGGCTTGGAGACCCAGTACTTC.

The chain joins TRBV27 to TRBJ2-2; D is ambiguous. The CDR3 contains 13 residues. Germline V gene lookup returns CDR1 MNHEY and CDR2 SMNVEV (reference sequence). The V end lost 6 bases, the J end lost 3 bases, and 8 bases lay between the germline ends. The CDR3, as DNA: TGTGCCAGCAGCCCCCAGTACACCGGGGAGCTGTTTTTT. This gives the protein CASSPQYTGELFF.

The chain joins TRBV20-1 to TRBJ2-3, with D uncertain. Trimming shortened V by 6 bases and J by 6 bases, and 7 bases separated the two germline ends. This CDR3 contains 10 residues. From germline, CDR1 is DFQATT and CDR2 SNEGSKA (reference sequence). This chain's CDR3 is CSATLDTQYF. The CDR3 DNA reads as TGCAGTGCGACGTTGGATACGCAGTATTTT.

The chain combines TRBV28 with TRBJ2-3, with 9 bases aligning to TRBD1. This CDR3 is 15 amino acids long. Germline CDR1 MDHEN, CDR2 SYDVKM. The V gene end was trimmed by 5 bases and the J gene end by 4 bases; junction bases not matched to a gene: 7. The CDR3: CASSPRQGGSDTQYF. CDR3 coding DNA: TGTGCCAGCAGTCCACGACAGGGGGGGTCAGATACGCAGTATTTT.

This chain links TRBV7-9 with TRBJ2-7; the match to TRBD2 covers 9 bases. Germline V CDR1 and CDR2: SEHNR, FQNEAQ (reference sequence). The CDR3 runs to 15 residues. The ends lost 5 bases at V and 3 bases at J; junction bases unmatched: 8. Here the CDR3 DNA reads TGTGCCAGCAGCATAAGCGGGGGGAAACTCTACGAGCAGTACTTC. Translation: CASSISGGKLYEQYF.

Written as DNA, the CDR3 is TGTGCCAGCAGCGAACAGGGGGCTGGAGAGACCCAGTACTTC. The encoded protein is CASSEQGAGETQYF. V gene TRBV27 combines with J gene TRBJ2-5, with 9 bases that match TRBD1. This CDR3 contains 14 residues. J gave up 4 bases and V 6 bases, and 6 bases lay outside the gene matches. The V gene's germline CDR1 is MNHEY and CDR2 SMNVEV (reference sequence).

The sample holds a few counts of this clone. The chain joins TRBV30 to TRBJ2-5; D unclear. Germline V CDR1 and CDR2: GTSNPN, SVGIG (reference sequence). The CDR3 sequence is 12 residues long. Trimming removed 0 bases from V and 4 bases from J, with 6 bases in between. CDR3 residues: CAWSVKVETQYF. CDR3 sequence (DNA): TGTGCCTGGAGTGTAAAGGTAGAGACCCAGTACTTC.

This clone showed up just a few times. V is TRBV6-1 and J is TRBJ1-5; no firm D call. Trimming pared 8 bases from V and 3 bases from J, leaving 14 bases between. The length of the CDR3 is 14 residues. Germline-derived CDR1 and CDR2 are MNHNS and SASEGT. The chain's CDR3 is CASWLGWNNQPQHF. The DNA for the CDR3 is TGTGCCAGCTGGCTGGGGTGGAACAATCAGCCCCAGCATTTT.

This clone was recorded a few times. CDR3 nucleotide sequence: TGCGCCAGCAGCAGCCTAGCGGGGGGGCTCTCTCGGCAGTACTTC. It translates to CASSSLAGGLSRQYF. This chain joins TRBV5-1 and TRBJ2-7; 12 nucleotides line up with TRBD2. Germline CDR1 and CDR2: SGHRS and YFSETQ. The CDR3 spans 15 residues. Trimming at V came to 4 bases and at J to 9 bases, leaving 11 bases not matched to a gene. Looking up the rest from reference TRBV5-1 and TRBJ2-7 gives the full variable domain: KAGVTQTPRYLIKTRGQQVTLSCSPISGHRSVSWYQQTPGQGLQFLFEYFSETQRNKGNFPGRFSGRQFSNSRSEMNVSTLELGDSALYLCASSSLAGGLSRQYFGPGTRLTVT.

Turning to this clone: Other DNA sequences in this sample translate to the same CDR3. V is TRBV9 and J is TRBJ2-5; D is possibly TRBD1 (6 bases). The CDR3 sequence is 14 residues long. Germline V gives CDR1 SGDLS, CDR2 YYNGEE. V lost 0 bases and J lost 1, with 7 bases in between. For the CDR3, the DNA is TGTGCCAGCAGCGTAGGAGGGGGCCAAGAGACCCAGTACTTC. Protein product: CASSVGGGQETQYF. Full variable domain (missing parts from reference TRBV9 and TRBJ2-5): DSGVTQTPKHLITATGQRVTLRCSPRSGDLSVYWYQQSLDQGLQFLIQYYNGEERAKGNILERFSAQQFPDLHSELNLSSLELGDSALYFCASSVGGGQETQYFGPGTRLLVL.

CDR3 coding DNA: TGTGCCAGTAGTGCCACCGGGACTAGCGGGATAAACACCGGGGAGCTGTTTTTT. This translates into CASSATGTSGINTGELFF. V gene TRBV19 combines with J gene TRBJ2-2; 13 bases align to TRBD2. The CDR3 covers 18 residues. Germline V CDR1 and CDR2: LNHDA, SQIVND (reference sequence). V shed 5 bases and J 2 bases; nucleotides not matched to a gene: 8.

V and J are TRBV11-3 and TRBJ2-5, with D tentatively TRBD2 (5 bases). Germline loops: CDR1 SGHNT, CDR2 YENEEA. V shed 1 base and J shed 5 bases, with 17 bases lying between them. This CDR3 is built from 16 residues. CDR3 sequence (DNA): TGTGCCAGCAGCTTAGGAGCGGCGGGCTTGGGGGAGACCCAGTACTTC. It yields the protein CASSLGAAGLGETQYF.

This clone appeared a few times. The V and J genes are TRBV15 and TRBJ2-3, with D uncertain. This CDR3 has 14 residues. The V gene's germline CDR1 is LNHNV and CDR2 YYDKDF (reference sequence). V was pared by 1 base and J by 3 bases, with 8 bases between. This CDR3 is CATSRGSGTDTQYF. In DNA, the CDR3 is TGTGCCACCAGCAGAGGCTCCGGAACAGATACGCAGTATTTT.

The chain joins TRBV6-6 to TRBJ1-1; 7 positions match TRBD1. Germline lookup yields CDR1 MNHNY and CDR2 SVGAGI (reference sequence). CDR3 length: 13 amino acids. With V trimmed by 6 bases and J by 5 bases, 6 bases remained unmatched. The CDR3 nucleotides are TGTGCCAGCAGCCTGGACAGGCGGACTGAAGCTTTCTTT. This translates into CASSLDRRTEAFF.

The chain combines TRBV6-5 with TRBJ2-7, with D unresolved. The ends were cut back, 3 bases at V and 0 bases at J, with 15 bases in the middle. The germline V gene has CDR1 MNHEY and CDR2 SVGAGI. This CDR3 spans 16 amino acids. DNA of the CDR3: TGTGCCAGCAGTTATGCCTTCCCGCCGAGCTCCTACGAGCAGTACTTC. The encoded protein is CASSYAFPPSSYEQYF.

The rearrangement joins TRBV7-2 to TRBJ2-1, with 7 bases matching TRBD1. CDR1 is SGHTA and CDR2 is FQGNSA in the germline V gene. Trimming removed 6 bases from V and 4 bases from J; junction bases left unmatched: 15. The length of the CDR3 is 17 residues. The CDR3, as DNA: TGTGCCAGCAGTTGGACAGGCGGCGCGGACCTTTACAATGAGCAGTTCTTC. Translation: CASSWTGGADLYNEQFF.

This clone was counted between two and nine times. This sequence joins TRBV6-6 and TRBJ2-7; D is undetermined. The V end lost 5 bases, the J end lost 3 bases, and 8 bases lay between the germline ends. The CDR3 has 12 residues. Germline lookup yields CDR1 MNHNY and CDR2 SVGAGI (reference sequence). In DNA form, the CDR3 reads TGTGCCAGCAGTAAGACCGTCTACGAGCAGTACTTC. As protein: CASSKTVYEQYF.

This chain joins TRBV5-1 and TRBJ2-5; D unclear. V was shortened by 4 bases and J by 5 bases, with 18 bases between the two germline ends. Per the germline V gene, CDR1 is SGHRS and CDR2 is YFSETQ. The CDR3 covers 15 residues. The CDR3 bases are TGCGCCAGCAGCCAGACCAACCCCCCCGGGGAGACCCAGTACTTC. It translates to CASSQTNPPGETQYF.

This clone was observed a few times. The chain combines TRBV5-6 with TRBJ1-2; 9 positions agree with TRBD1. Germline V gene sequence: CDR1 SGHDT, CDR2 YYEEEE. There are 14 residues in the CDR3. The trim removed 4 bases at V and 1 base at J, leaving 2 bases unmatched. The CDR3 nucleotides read TGTGCCAGCAGCGCGGGACAGGGTAACTATGGCTACACCTTC. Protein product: CASSAGQGNYGYTF.

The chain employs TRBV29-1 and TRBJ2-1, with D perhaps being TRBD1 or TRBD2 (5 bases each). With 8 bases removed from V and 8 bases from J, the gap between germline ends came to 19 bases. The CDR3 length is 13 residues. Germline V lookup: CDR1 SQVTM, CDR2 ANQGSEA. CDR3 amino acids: CSSRDPKWDEQFF. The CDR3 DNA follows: TGCAGCTCCCGGGACCCCAAGTGGGATGAGCAGTTCTTC.

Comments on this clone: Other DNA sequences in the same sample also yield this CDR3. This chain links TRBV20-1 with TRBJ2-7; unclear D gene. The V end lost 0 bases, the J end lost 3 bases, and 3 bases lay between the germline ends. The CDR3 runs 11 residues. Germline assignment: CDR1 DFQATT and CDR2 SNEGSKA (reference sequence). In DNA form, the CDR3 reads TGCAGTGCTAGAGAAGACTACGAGCAGTACTTC. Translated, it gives CSAREDYEQYF.

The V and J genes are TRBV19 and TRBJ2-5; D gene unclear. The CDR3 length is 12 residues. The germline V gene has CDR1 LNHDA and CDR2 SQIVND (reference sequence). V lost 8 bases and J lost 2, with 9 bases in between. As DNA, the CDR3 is TGTGCCAGTTTGGGCGAGCAAGAGACCCAGTACTTC. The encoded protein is CASLGEQETQYF.

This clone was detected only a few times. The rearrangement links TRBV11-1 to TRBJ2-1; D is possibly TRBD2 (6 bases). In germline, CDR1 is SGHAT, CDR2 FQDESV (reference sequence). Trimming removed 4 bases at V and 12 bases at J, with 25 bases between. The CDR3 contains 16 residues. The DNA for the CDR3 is TGTGCCAGCAGCTCCGGAACCTCCCGGGCGTCCGGGGGGCAGTTCTTC. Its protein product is CASSSGTSRASGGQFF.

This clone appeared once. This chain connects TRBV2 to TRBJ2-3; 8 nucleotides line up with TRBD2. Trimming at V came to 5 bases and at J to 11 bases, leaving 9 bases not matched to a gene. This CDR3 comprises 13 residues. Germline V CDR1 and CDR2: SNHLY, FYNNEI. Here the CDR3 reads CASSPSGTRRQYF. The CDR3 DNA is TGTGCCAGCAGTCCTTCGGGGACTAGACGGCAGTATTTT.

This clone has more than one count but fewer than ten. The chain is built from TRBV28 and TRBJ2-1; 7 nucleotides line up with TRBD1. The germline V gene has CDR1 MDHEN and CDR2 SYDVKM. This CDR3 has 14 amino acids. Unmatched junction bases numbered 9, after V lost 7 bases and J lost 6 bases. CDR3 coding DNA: TGTGCCAGCACCACAGGGGTCGGCGGCAATGAGCAGTTCTTC. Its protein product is CASTTGVGGNEQFF.

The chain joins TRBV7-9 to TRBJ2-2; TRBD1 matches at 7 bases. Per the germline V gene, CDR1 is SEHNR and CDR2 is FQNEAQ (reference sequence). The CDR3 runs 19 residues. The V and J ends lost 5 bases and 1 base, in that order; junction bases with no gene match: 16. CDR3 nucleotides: TGTGCCAGCAGCCGGACAACCTTTACAGGGGAGAGGAACACCGGGGAGCTGTTTTTT. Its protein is CASSRTTFTGERNTGELFF. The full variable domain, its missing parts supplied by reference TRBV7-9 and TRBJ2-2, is DTGVSQNPRHKITKRGQNVTFRCDPISEHNRLYWYRQTLGQGPEFLTYFQNEAQLEKSRLLSDRFSAERPKGSFSTLEIQRTEQGDSAMYLCASSRTTFTGERNTGELFFGEGSRLTVL.

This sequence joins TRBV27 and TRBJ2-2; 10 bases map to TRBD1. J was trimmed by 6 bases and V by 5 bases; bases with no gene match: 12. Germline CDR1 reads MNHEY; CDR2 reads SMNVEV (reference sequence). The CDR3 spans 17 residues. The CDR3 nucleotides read TGTGCCAGCAGTCCAGGGACAGGGGTAATGGAGGCCGGGGAGCTGTTTTTT. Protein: CASSPGTGVMEAGELFF.